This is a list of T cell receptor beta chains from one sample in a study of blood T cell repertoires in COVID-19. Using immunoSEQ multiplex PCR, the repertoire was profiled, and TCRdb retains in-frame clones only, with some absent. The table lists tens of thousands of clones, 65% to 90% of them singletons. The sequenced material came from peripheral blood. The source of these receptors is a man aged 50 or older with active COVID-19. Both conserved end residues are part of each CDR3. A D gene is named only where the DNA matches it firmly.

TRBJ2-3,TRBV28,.,TGTGCCAGCAGTTTATCAGGGTTCACAGATACGCAGTATTTT,CASSLSGFTDTQYF
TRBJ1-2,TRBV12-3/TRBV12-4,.,TGTGCCAGCAGTACCGGGCGGAGGGTGGGCTACACCTTC,CASSTGRRVGYTF
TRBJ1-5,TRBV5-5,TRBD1,TGTGCCAGCAGCCCCGGATCAGGGGGTAGCAATCAGCCCCAGCATTTT,CASSPGSGGSNQPQHF
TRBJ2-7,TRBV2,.,TGTGCCAGCGATAAAGAGGGCTACGAGCAGTACTTC,CASDKEGYEQYF
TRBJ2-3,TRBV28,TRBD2,TGTGCCAGCAGCCGAAGCGGGGGGAACACAGATACGCAGTATTTT,CASSRSGGNTDTQYF
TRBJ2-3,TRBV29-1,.,TGCAGCGGACAGATCCCTAGCACAGATACGCAGTATTTT,CSGQIPSTDTQYF
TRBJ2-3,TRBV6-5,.,TGTGCCAGCAGTCCTAGTAGTGCAAGACTGGATACGCAGTATTTT,CASSPSSARLDTQYF
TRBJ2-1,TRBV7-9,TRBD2,TGTGCCAGCAGCGGAGGACTAGCGGGAGGGCACTCCTACAATGAGCAGTTCTTC,CASSGGLAGGHSYNEQFF
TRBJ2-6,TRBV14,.,TGTGCCAGCAGCCCACCTCTATTTGGGGCCAACGTCCTGACTTTC,CASSPPLFGANVLTF
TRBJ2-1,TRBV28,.,TGTGCCAGCAGTAGTTCCGGGCAGGGTGAGCAGTTCTTC,CASSSSGQGEQFF